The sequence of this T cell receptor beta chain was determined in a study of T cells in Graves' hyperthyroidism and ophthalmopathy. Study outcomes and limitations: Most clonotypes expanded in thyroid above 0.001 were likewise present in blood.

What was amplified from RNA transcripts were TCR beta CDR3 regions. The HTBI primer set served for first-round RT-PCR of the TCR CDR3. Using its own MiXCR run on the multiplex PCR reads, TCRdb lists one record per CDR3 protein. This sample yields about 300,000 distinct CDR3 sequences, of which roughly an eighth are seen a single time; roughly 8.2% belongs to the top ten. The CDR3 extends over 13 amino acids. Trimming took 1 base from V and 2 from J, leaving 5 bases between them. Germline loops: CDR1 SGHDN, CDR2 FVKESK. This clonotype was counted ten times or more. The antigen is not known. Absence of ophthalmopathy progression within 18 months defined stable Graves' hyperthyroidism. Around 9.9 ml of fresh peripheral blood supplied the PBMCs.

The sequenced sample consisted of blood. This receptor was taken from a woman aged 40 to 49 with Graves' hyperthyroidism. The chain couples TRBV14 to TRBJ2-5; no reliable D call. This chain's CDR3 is CASSQAPQETQYF. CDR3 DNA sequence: TGTGCCAGCAGCCAAGCGCCACAAGAGACCCAGTACTTC.